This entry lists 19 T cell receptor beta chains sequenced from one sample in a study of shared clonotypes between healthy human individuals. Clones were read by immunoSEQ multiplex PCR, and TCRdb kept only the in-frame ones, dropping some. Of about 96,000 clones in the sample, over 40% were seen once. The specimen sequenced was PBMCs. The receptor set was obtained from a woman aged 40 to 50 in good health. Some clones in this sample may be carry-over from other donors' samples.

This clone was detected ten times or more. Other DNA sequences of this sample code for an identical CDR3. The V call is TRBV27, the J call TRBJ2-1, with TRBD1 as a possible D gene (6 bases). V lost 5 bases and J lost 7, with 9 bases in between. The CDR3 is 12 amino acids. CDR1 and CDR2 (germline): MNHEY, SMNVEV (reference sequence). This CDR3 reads CASSTQGNEQFF. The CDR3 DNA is TGTGCCAGCAGTACGCAGGGGAATGAGCAGTTCTTC.

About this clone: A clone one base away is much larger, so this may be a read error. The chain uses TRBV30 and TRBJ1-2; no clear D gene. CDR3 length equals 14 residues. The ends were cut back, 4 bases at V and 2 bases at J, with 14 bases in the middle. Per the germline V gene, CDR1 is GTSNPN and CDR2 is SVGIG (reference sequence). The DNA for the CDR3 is TGTGCCTGGACCTTACGAACATCCAACTATGGCTACACCTTC. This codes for CAWTLRTSNYGYTF.

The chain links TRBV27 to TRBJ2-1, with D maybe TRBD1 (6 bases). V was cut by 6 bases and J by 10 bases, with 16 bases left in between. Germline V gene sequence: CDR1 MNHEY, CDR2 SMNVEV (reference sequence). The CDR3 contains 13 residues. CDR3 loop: CASSPNRVIEQFF. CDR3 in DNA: TGTGCCAGCAGCCCCAACAGGGTAATAGAGCAGTTCTTC.

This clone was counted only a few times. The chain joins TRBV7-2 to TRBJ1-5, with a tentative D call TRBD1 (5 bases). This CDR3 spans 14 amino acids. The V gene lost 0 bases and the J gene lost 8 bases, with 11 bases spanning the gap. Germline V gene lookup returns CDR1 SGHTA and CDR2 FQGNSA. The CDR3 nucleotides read TGTGCCAGCAGCTTAGCGGGGGAAGGGAAGCCCCAGCATTTT. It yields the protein CASSLAGEGKPQHF.

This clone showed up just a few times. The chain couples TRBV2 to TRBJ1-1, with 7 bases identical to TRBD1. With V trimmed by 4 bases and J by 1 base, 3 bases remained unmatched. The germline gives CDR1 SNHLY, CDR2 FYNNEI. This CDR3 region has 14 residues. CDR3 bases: TGTGCCAGCAGTGCACAGGGGTGGAACACTGAAGCTTTCTTT. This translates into CASSAQGWNTEAFF.

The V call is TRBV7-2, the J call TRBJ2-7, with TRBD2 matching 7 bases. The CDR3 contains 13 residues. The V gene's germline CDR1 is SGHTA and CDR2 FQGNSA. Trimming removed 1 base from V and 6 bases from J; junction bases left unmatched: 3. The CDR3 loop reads CASSLVAGREQYF. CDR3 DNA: TGTGCCAGCAGCTTAGTAGCGGGCCGCGAGCAGTACTTC.

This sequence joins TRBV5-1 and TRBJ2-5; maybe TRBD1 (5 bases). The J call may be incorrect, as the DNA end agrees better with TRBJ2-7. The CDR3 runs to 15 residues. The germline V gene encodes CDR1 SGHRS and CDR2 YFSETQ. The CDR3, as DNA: TGCGCCAGCAGCTGGGGCCCTGGACGCTCCTACGAGCAGTACTTC. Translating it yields CASSWGPGRSYEQYF.

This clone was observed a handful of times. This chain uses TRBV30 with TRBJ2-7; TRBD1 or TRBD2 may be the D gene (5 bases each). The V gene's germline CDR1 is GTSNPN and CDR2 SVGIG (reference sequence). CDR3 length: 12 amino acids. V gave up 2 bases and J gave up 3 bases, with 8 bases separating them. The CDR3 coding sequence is TGTGCCTGGAGTCGGGACCTCTACGAGCAGTACTTC. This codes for CAWSRDLYEQYF.

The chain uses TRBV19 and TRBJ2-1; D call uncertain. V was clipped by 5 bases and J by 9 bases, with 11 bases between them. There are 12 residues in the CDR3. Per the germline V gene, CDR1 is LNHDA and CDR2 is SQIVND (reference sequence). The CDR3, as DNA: TGTGCCAGTAGTCCCGGGTTGGGTGAGCAGTTCTTC. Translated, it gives CASSPGLGEQFF.

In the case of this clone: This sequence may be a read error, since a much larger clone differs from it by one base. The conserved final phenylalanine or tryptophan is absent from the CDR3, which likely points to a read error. The CDR3 is CASSLEYSGYTL. As DNA, the CDR3 is TGCGCCAGCAGCTTGGAATATAGTGGCTACACCCTC. The chain employs TRBV5-1 and TRBJ1-2; no clear D gene. CDR3 length: 12 residues. Germline V gene lookup returns CDR1 SGHRS and CDR2 YFSETQ. Between the trimmed V and J ends, which lost 0 bases and 7 bases, there was a span of 7 bases.

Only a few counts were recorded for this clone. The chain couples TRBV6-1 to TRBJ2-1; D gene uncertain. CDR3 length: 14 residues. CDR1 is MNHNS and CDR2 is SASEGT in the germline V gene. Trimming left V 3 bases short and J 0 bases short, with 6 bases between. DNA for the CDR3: TGTGCCAGCAGTGATTGGAGCTCCTACAATGAGCAGTTCTTC. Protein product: CASSDWSSYNEQFF.

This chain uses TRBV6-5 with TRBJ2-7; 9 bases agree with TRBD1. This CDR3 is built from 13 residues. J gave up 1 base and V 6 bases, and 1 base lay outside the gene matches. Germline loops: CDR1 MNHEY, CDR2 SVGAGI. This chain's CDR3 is CASRGTGSYEQYF. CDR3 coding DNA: TGTGCCAGCAGGGGGACAGGGTCCTACGAGCAGTACTTC.

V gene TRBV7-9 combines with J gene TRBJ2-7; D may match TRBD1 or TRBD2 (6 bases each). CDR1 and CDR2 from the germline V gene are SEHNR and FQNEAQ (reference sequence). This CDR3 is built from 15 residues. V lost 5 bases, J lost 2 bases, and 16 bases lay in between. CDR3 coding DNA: TGTGCCAGCAGCCGTGAGGGGGGAGGCCCCTACGAGCAGTACTTC. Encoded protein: CASSREGGGPYEQYF.

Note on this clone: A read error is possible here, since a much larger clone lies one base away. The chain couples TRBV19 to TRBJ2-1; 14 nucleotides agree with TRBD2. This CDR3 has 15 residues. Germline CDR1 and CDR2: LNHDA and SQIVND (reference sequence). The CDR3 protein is CASSTGLAGENERFF. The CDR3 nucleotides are TGTGCCAGTAGTACGGGACTAGCGGGAGAGAATGAGCGGTTCTTC.

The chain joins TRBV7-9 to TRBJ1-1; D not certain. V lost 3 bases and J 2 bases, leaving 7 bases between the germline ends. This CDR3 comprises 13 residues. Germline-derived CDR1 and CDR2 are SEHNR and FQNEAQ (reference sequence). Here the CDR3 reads CASSFYANTEAFF. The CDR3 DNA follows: TGTGCCAGCAGCTTTTATGCCAACACTGAAGCTTTCTTT.

CDR3 DNA sequence: TGTGCCTGGAGTGTAAACCGCCACGAGCAGTACTTC. Translated: CAWSVNRHEQYF. V and J are TRBV30 and TRBJ2-7; D remains ambiguous. Trimming left V 0 bases short and J 5 bases short, with 8 bases between. Per germline, CDR1 GTSNPN and CDR2 SVGIG (reference sequence). The CDR3 loop spans 12 amino acids.

As DNA, the CDR3 is TGCGCCAGCAGCACCGGGACTAGCGGGAGCACAGATACGCAGTATTTT. Translated: CASSTGTSGSTDTQYF. The chain carries TRBV5-1 and TRBJ2-3; 12 bases fit TRBD2. This CDR3 is 16 amino acids long. The V gene's germline CDR1 is SGHRS and CDR2 YFSETQ. V shed 4 bases and J 0 bases; nucleotides not matched to a gene: 3.

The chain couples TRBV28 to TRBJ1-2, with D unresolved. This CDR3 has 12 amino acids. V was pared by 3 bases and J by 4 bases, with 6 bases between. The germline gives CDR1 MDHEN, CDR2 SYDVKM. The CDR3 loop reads CASSFEPYGYTF. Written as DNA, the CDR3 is TGTGCCAGCAGTTTTGAGCCCTATGGCTACACCTTC.

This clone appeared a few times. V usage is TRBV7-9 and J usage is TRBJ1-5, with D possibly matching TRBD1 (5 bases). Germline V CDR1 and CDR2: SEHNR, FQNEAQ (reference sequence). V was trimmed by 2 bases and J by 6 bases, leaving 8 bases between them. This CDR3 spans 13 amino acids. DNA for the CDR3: TGTGCCAGCAGCTTATCCGGGGGTCAGCCCCAGCATTTT. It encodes CASSLSGGQPQHF.